The TCR beta chain under discussion was sequenced for a study of vaccination and CD4 T cells after COVID-19. A few counts support this clonotype. Its target is not known. The Oncomine TCR Beta short-read assay generated sequence data from the DNA of cultured CD4+ T cells. One entry per CDR3 protein results from TCRdb running MiXCR on the PCR reads. The sample yields about 19,000 distinct CDR3 sequences, roughly 50% seen once. Treatment in this sample: approximately 10-day PBMC culture with coronavirus spike peptide pools or control peptides (ViraFEST assay). With 2 bases removed from V and 4 bases from J, the gap between germline ends came to 10 bases. CDR1 is SGHTA and CDR2 is FQGNSA in the germline V gene. The CDR3 has 14 residues.

This clonotype originated in a human donor who had recovered from COVID-19. The input for sequencing was CD4+ T cells from blood, cultured in vitro, taken after SARS-CoV-2 vaccination. This chain uses TRBV7-2 with TRBJ2-3; D is uncertain. CDR3 sequence reads: CASSLLSAPDTQYF. The DNA for the CDR3 is TGTGCCAGCAGCTTATTGTCTGCACCAGATACGCAGTATTTT.